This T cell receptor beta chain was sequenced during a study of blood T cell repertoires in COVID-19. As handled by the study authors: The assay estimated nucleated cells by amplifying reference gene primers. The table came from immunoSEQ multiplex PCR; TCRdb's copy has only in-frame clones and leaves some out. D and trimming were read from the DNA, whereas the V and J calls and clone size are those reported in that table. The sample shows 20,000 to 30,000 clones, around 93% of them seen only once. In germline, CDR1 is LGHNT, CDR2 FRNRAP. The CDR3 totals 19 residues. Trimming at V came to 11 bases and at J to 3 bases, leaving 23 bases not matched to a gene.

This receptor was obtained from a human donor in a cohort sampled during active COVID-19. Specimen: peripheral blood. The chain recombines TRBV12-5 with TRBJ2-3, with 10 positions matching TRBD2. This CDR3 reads CAPQRLRERGGRVTDTQYF. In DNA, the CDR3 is TGTGCTCCTCAGCGCCTCCGGGAGCGGGGGGGCCGAGTAACAGATACGCAGTATTTT. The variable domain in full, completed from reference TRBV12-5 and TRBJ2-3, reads DARVTQTPRHKVTEMGQEVTMRCQPILGHNTVFWYRQTMMQGLELLAYFRNRAPLDDSGMPKDRFSAEMPDATLATLKIQPSEPRDSAVYFCAPQRLRERGGRVTDTQYFGPGTRLTVL.